The entry below describes one TCR beta chain. Germline V gives CDR1 SGHTA, CDR2 FQGNSA. The CDR3 totals 14 residues. V dropped 1 base and J dropped 9 bases, with 15 bases sitting between them. The data belong to a study of blood T cell repertoires in COVID-19. The overall study: Sites across the United States, Italy and Spain contributed samples from acute and convalescent COVID-19. Sources were T cells, B-cell-depleted T cells, or PBMCs; the material itself was cDNA or gDNA.

Per the study methods: Amplification from reference gene primers served as the basis for estimated nucleated cell counts. Method: immunoSEQ multiplex PCR; TCRdb's copy keeps in-frame clones and lacks some. V and J calls and clone size come straight from that table; D and trimming were deduced from the DNA. The table records 85,000 to 120,000 clones, roughly 87% of them present only once. Seattle-derived patients entered the study during active infection and were followed longitudinally. Sequencing was carried out using peripheral blood. The chain has TRBV7-2 and TRBJ1-1; possibly TRBD1 for D (5 bases). The TCR comes from a woman in her forties or fifties with COVID-19, enrolled during active disease. Written as DNA, the CDR3 is TGTGCCAGCAGCTTAGGAGGTCCCTTGGGGCAAGCTTTCTTT. As protein: CASSLGGPLGQAFF.